These T cell receptor beta chains were read from a single sample in a study of blood T cell repertoires in COVID-19. Repertoires were generated with immunoSEQ multiplex PCR, while TCRdb's copy carries only in-frame clones and drops some. This sample has 220,000 or so clones, with around 80% found just once. Source material: peripheral blood. Every receptor here comes from a woman aged 65 to 85 with acute or convalescent COVID-19. CDR3s include the opening cysteine and the closing phenylalanine or tryptophan. The order of the fields is J gene, D gene, V gene, clone size, CDR3 DNA, CDR3 protein. The D gene is left open where the match is weak. The size field is filled for only some rows; it gives once, few, many or a size class.

>TRBJ2-2|.|TRBV3-1/TRBV3-2|.
TGTGCCAGCAGCCGCCCCCCGGGACTTGACTTTGCCGGGGAGCTGTTTTTT
CASSRPPGLDFAGELFF
>TRBJ2-2|.|TRBV3-1/TRBV3-2|.
TGTGCCAGCAGCCTCCCCTCCGGGGAGCTGTTTTTT
CASSLPSGELFF
>TRBJ1-4|.|TRBV30|.
TGTGCCTGGAGTGTTTCATCAACTAATGAAAAACTGTTTTTT
CAWSVSSTNEKLFF
>TRBJ2-7|.|TRBV18|few
TGTGCCAGCTCAGAAACACAGGGTGATCTGAAGCCGGACGAGCAGTACTTC
CASSETQGDLKPDEQYF
>TRBJ2-1|TRBD1|TRBV18|.
TGTGCCAGCTCACTCACGGACAGGGGAAATGAGCAGTTCTTC
CASSLTDRGNEQFF
>TRBJ2-5|.|TRBV12-3/TRBV12-4|.
TGTGCCAGCAGTTATCAAACGGGATTGACCCAGTACTTC
CASSYQTGLTQYF
>TRBJ2-1|.|TRBV10-3|.
TGTGCCATCAGTGAGAGGGGGAGTTCTTCGGGGTACAATGAGCAGTTCTTC
CAISERGSSSGYNEQFF
>TRBJ2-2|TRBD1|TRBV2|.
TGTGCCAGCAGCCCCCAGGGGGCGGGCACCGGGGAGCTGTTTTTT
CASSPQGAGTGELFF
>TRBJ2-7|TRBD1|TRBV30|.
TGTGCCTGGACCACCGGGACAGGGGGACTCTACGAGCAGTACTTC
CAWTTGTGGLYEQYF
>TRBJ2-7|TRBD2|TRBV5-1|.
TGCGCCAGCCAGCCTACTAGCGGGAGTTACGAGCAGTACTTC
CASQPTSGSYEQYF
>TRBJ2-5|.|TRBV29-1|.
TGCAGCGTTGACTGGGGCGAGGAGACCCAGTACTTC
CSVDWGEETQYF
>TRBJ2-1|TRBD2|TRBV7-9|.
TGTGCCAGCAGCGTTTCCGGACTAGCGGGAGGGGGGCAGTTCTTC
CASSVSGLAGGGQFF
>TRBJ2-7|TRBD2|TRBV10-2|.
TGCGCCAGCAGTAATCTAGGGACTAGCGGGAGCTACGAGCAGTACTTC
CASSNLGTSGSYEQYF
>TRBJ2-1|TRBD1|TRBV5-6|.
TGTGCCAGCATTAAGAGAGGGGGCGGACTCTACAATGAGCAGTTCTTC
CASIKRGGGLYNEQFF
>TRBJ2-7|TRBD2|TRBV2|once
TGTGCCAGCAGTGATAAACTAGCGGGACTAATCGAGCAGTACTTC
CASSDKLAGLIEQYF
>TRBJ1-5|TRBD1|TRBV13|.
TGTGCCAGCAGCCGACAGGGTGATAGGATTAGCAATCAGCCCCAGCATTTT
CASSRQGDRISNQPQHF
>TRBJ2-7|.|TRBV6-6|once
TGTGCCAGCAGCCCCGGGTTTTCCTACGAGCAGTACTTC
CASSPGFSYEQYF
>TRBJ2-1|TRBD2|TRBV5-6|.
TGTGCCAGCAGCCCCCTGGGCGGGAGAATGGTCCATGAGCAGTTCTTC
CASSPLGGRMVHEQFF
>TRBJ2-1|.|TRBV3-1/TRBV3-2|.
TGTGCCAGCAGTCTACAGGGTGATGAGCAGTTCTTC
CASSLQGDEQFF
>TRBJ1-4|TRBD1|TRBV6-6|once
TGTGCCAGCAGTCTTCTACCGGGACAGGGGTTCCGAGTGGAAGAAAAACTGTTTTTT
CASSLLPGQGFRVEEKLFF
>TRBJ1-2|TRBD1|TRBV28|.
TGTGCCAGCAGTTTAACAGGGGAGGTGTATGGCTACACCTTC
CASSLTGEVYGYTF
>TRBJ1-6|TRBD1|TRBV9|.
TGTGCCAGCAGCGTAGGAGACAGGGGGTATACACCCCTCCACTTT
CASSVGDRGYTPLHF
>TRBJ1-1|.|TRBV19|.
TGTGCCAGTAGGACAGGTCTAGTGAACACTGAAGCTTTCTTT
CASRTGLVNTEAFF
>TRBJ2-5|TRBD1|TRBV5-1|.
TGCGCCAGCTCCCAGGGACAGGGGACAGGGACCCAGTACTTC
CASSQGQGTGTQYF
>TRBJ1-2|.|TRBV5-4|.
TGTGCCAGCAGCTTCGTTCAGGTTAACTATGGCTACACCTTC
CASSFVQVNYGYTF
>TRBJ1-5|TRBD1|TRBV2|.
TGTGCCAGCAGTGAACCCCCGGGACAGTCTAATCAGCCCCAGCATTTT
CASSEPPGQSNQPQHF
>TRBJ1-1|.|TRBV7-2|.
TGTGCCAGCACCCCTCCAGGGAACACTGAAGCTTTCTTT
CASTPPGNTEAFF
>TRBJ2-3|TRBD2|TRBV5-1|.
TGCGCCAGTCGGCTAGCGGGAGGGGATACGCAGTATTTT
CASRLAGGDTQYF
>TRBJ2-3|TRBD2|TRBV2|few
TGTGCCAGCACCCTGGGGCTAGCGGGCACAGATACGCAGTATTTT
CASTLGLAGTDTQYF
>TRBJ1-5|.|TRBV12-3/TRBV12-4|.
TGTGCCAGCAGTAAGGACAGCGTCTGGCCCCAGCATTTT
CASSKDSVWPQHF
>TRBJ2-1|TRBD2|TRBV9|once
TGTGCCAGCAGCCAAGGTCCTTGGACTAGCGCCAATGAGCAGTTCTTC
CASSQGPWTSANEQFF
>TRBJ2-2|.|TRBV2|.
TGTGCCAGCAGTGGAGAAGGGGCTAACACCGGGGAGCTGTTTTTT
CASSGEGANTGELFF
>TRBJ2-3|.|TRBV18|.
TGTGCCAACGCGATTGGAGGATCCACAGATACGCAGTATTTT
CANAIGGSTDTQYF
>TRBJ2-7|.|TRBV5-4|once
TGTGCCAGCAGGTCTCCGGGCCAAACGGGGGAGCAGTACTTC
CASRSPGQTGEQYF
>TRBJ2-2|.|TRBV12-3/TRBV12-4|.
TGTGCCAGCAGACCTAGGAGTTCGGGGGAGCTGTTTTTT
CASRPRSSGELFF
>TRBJ2-7|TRBD2|TRBV2|.
TGTGCCAGCAGTGAAGCGCGGGGGTACGAGCAGTACTTC
CASSEARGYEQYF
>TRBJ2-7|TRBD2|TRBV10-3|.
TGTGCCATCAGTACCGTAGCGGGAGGTTCCTACGAGCAGTACTTC
CAISTVAGGSYEQYF
>TRBJ2-3|TRBD1|TRBV18|.
TGTGCCAGCTCACCACAATCGACAGGGGGGACAGATACGCAGTATTTT
CASSPQSTGGTDTQYF
>TRBJ1-2|TRBD1|TRBV7-9|.
TGTGCCAGCAGCCCACGACAGGGGGCGAATACTAGGGGCTACACCTTC
CASSPRQGANTRGYTF
>TRBJ2-6|.|TRBV28|.
TGTGCCAGCATATCGTCTGGGGCCAACGTCCTGACTTTC
CASISSGANVLTF
>TRBJ1-2|TRBD1|TRBV18|.
TGTGCCAGCTCACAGGAGAAGGGGGCGATCTATGGCTACACCTTC
CASSQEKGAIYGYTF
>TRBJ1-2|.|TRBV29-1|.
TGCAGCGTTATATGGGACATCCCCGGGAACTATGGCTACACCTTC
CSVIWDIPGNYGYTF
>TRBJ2-3|.|TRBV13|.
TGTGCCAGCAGCTTTAGAGGGCGGAGGAGCACAGATACGCAGTATTTT
CASSFRGRRSTDTQYF
>TRBJ2-3|TRBD2|TRBV5-1|.
TGCGCCAGCAGGACGGGAGGATATAGCACAGATACGCAGTATTTT
CASRTGGYSTDTQYF
>TRBJ2-5|TRBD1|TRBV5-1|.
TGCGCCAGCAGCTTGGGTTTGGCAGGGGGCGTAGAAGAGACCCAGTACTTC
CASSLGLAGGVEETQYF
>TRBJ1-6|TRBD1|TRBV28|.
TGTGCCAGCAGTTTTGGGGACAGGGCCGGTCGGAGCTCCTATAATTCACCCCTCCACTTT
CASSFGDRAGRSSYNSPLHF
>TRBJ2-7|TRBD2|TRBV7-8|.
TGTGCCAGCAGCCTCAATAGCGGGAGTGCCCACTACGAGCAGTACTTC
CASSLNSGSAHYEQYF
>TRBJ2-1|TRBD1|TRBV5-1|.
TGCGCCAGCAGTTTTTGGGTTGGGGGGACAGGGATTTACTACAATGAGCAGTTCTTC
CASSFWVGGTGIYYNEQFF
>TRBJ1-2|TRBD1|TRBV25-1|.
TGTGCCAGCAGTGAACTGGCAGGGGGCGCAGGGTATGGCTACACCTTC
CASSELAGGAGYGYTF
>TRBJ1-6|.|TRBV11-2|.
TGTGCCAGCAGCGCGATCAACCCGGGGATAGATAATTCACCCCTCCACTTT
CASSAINPGIDNSPLHF
>TRBJ2-3|TRBD1|TRBV7-8|.
TGTGCCAGCAGCTTCGGACAGGGAGGTGGTAGCGCAGATACGCAGTATTTT
CASSFGQGGGSADTQYF
>TRBJ2-1|TRBD2|TRBV19|.
TGTGCCAGTAGTATTCCCCCCCGCCGGGGGGGGCCCAACAATGAGCAATTCTTC
CASSIPPRRGGPNNEQFF
>TRBJ2-7|TRBD1|TRBV6-5|.
TGTGCCAGCACTCCCGGACAGGGGCCCTACGAGCAGTACTTC
CASTPGQGPYEQYF
>TRBJ2-7|TRBD1|TRBV7-3|.
TGTGCCAGCAGCTTAAGGACAGGGAATTCCTACGAGCAGTACTTC
CASSLRTGNSYEQYF
>TRBJ2-5|.|TRBV6-5|.
TGTGCCAGCACAGGGCAAGAGACCCAGTACTTC
CASTGQETQYF
>TRBJ2-1|TRBD1|TRBV24-1|.
TGTGCCACCAGTGACCCCGAGCAGGGGGCTCGTAATGAGCAGTTCTTC
CATSDPEQGARNEQFF
>TRBJ1-2|.|TRBV10-3|.
TGTGCCATCACCACCAGCGCAAACTATGGCTACACCTTC
CAITTSANYGYTF
>TRBJ2-6|.|TRBV28|few
TGTGCCAGCCGTAGGGAGAGGGCTTCCGGGGCCAACGTCCTGACTTTC
CASRRERASGANVLTF
>TRBJ2-1|TRBD2|TRBV9|.
TGTGCCAGCAGCGCGAGCGGGATTACCTACAATGAGCAGTTCTTC
CASSASGITYNEQFF
>TRBJ1-2|.|TRBV29-1|.
TGCAGCGTTGAAGACGGTGAGGGCTACACCTTC
CSVEDGEGYTF